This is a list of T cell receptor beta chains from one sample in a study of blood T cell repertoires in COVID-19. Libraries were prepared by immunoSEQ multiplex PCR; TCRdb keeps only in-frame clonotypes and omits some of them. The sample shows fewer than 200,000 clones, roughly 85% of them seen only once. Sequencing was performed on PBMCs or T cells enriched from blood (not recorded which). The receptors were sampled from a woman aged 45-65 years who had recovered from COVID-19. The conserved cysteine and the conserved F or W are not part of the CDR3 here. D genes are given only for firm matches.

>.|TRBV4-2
ASSLLSSGNTIY
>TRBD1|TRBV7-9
ASSLGQGSSPLH
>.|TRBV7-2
ASSERGSRALERGYT
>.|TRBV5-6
ASSITKTGATNEKLF
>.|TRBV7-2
ASVAGWTEAF
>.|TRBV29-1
SVGPAYNEQF
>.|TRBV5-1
ASSLGTVGPNEKLF
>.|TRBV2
ASAVYGSYNSPLH
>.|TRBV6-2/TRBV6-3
ASSYGGLPDYGYT
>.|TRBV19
ASSIGWPEGAF
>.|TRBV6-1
ASSEKFGNSGNTIY
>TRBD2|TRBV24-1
ATSGGLAGDSNEQF
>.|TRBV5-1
ASSWEITDTQY
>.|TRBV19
ASSQSSGTEAF
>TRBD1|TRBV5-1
ASSTGQGMEKLF
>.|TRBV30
AWSPVNTEAF
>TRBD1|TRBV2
ASDRDTEAF
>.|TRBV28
ASSPMSNQPQH
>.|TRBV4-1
ASSDRQAYGYT
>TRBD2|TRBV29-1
SAFTTSGHFNEQF